Listed here is a single TCR beta chain. In the original analysis: Reference gene primers were amplified, and this amplification served to estimate nucleated cell counts. Some clones are missing from TCRdb's copy, which holds only in-frame ones; the method was immunoSEQ multiplex PCR. V and J calls and clone size are those listed in that table; D and trimming were worked out from the DNA. Here the sample spans about 300,000 clones, around 84% being singletons. CDR3 length: 18 amino acids. The J segment lost 3 bases and the V segment lost 0 bases, leaving 11 bases of the junction unmatched. The germline gives CDR1 MNHEY, CDR2 SMNVEV (reference sequence). The sample originates from a study of blood T cell repertoires in COVID-19. Study as a whole: The study drew acute and convalescent COVID-19 samples from the United States, Italy and Spain. T cells, B-cell-depleted T cells, or PBMCs supplied cDNA or gDNA.

This chain links TRBV27 with TRBJ2-3, with TRBD1 matching over 8 bases. Sequencing was performed on peripheral blood. This sequence was found in a man between 65 and 85 years old with acute or convalescent COVID-19. CDR3 DNA sequence: TGTGCCAGCAGTTTATCGGCGGCAGGGGGCTTTTTAACAGATACGCAGTATTTT. This encodes CASSLSAAGGFLTDTQYF.